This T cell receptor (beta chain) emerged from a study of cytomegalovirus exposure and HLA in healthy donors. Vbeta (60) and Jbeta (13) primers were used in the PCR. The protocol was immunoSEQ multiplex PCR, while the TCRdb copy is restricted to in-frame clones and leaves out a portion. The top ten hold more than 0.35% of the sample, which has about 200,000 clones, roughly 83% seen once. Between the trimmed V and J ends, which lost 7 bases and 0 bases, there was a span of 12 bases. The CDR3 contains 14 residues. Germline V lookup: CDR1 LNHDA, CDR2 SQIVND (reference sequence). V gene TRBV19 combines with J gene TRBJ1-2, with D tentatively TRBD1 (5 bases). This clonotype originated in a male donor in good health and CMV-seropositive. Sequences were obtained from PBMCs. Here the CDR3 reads CASIPGETNYGYTF. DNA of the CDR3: TGTGCCAGTATCCCGGGGGAAACTAACTATGGCTACACCTTC.